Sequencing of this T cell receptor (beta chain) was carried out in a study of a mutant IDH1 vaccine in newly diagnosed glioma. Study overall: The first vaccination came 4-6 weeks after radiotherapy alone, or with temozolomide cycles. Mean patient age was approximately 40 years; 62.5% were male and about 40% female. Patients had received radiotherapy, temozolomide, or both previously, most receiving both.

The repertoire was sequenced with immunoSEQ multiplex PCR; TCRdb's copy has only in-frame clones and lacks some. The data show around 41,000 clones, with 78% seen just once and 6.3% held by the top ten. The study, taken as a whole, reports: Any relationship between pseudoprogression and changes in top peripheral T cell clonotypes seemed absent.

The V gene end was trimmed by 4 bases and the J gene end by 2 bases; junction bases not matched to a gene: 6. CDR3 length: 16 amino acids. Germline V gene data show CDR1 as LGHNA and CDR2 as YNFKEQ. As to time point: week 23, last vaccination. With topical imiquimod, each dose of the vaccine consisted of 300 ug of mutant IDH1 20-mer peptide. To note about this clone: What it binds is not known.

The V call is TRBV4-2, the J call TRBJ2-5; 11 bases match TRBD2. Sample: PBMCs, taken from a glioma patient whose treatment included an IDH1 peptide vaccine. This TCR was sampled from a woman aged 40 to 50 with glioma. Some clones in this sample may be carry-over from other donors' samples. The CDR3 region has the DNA TGTGCCAGCAGCCCAAGACTAGCGGGGTCACAAGAGACCCAGTACTTC. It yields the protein CASSPRLAGSQETQYF.